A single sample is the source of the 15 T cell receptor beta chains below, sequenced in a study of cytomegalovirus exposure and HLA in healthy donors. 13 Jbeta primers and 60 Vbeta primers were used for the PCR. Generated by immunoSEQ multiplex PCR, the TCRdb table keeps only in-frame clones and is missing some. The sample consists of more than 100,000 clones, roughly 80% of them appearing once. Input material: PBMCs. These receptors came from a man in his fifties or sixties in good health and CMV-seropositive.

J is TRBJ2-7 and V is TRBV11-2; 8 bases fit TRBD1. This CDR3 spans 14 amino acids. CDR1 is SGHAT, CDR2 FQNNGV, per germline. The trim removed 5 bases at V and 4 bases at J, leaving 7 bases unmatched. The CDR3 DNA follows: TGTGCCAGCAGCCCCGCAAACAGGGGGTACGAGCAGTACTTC. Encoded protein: CASSPANRGYEQYF. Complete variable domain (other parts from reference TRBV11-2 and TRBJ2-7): EAGVAQSPRYKIIEKRQSVAFWCNPISGHATLYWYQQILGQGPKLLIQFQNNGVVDDSQLPKDRFSAERLKGVDSTLKIQPAKLEDSAVYLCASSPANRGYEQYFGPGTRLTVT.

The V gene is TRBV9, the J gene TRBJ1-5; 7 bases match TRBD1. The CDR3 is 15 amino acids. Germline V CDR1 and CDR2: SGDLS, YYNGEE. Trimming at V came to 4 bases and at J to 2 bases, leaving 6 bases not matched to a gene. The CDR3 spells CASSSSGTGNQPQHF. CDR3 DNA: TGTGCCAGCAGCTCATCCGGGACAGGCAATCAGCCCCAGCATTTT.

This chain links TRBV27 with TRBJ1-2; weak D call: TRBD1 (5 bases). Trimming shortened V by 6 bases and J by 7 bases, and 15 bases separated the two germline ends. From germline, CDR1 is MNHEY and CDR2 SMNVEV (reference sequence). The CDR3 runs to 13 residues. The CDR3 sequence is CASSLGRPSGYTF. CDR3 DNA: TGTGCCAGCAGCCTGGGGCGTCCGAGTGGCTACACCTTC.

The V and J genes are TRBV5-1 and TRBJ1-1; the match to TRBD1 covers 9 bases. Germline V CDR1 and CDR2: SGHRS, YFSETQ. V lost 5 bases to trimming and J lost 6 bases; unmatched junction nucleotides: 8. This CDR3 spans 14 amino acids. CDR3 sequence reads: CASRSQGASAEAFF. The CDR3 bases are TGCGCCAGCAGATCACAGGGGGCGAGCGCTGAAGCTTTCTTT. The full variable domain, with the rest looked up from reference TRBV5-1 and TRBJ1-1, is KAGVTQTPRYLIKTRGQQVTLSCSPISGHRSVSWYQQTPGQGLQFLFEYFSETQRNKGNFPGRFSGRQFSNSRSEMNVSTLELGDSALYLCASRSQGASAEAFFGQGTRLTVV.

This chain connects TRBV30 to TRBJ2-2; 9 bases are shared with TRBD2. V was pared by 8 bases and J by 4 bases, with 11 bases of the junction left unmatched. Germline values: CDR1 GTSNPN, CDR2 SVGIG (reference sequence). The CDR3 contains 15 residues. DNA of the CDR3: TGTGCCCTCGGGCTAGCGGGACGTGGCACCGGGGAGCTGTTTTTT. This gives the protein CALGLAGRGTGELFF.

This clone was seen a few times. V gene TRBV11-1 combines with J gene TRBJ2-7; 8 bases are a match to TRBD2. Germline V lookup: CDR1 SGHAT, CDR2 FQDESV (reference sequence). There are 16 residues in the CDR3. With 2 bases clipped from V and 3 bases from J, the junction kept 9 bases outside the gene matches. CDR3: CASSLLGSGDLYEQYF. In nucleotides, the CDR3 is TGTGCCAGCAGCTTATTAGGTAGCGGGGATCTCTACGAGCAGTACTTC.

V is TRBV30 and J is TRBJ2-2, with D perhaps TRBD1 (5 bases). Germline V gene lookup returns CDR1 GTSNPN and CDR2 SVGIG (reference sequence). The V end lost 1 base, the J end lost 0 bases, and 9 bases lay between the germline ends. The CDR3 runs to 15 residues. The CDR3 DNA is TGTGCCTGGAGTGGACCGACAGCGAACACCGGGGAGCTGTTTTTT. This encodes CAWSGPTANTGELFF.

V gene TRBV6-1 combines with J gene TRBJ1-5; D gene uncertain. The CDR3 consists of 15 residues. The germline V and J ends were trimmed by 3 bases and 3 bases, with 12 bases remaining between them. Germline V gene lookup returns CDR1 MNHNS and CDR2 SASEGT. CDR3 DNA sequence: TGTGCCAGCAGTGATTGGCAGTCGAACAATCAGCCCCAGCATTTT. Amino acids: CASSDWQSNNQPQHF.

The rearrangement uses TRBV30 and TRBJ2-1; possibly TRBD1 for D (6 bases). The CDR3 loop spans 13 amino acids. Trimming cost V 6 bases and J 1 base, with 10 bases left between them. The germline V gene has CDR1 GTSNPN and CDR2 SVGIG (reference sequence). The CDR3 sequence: CACLRGSYNEQFF. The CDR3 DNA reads TGTGCCTGCCTTAGGGGGTCCTACAATGAGCAGTTCTTC.

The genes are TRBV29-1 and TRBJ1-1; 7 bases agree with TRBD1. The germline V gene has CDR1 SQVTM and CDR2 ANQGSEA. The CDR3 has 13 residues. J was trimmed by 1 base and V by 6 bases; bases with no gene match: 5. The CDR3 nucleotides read TGCAGCGTCGTGACAGGGAGGAACACTGAAGCTTTCTTT. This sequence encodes CSVVTGRNTEAFF.

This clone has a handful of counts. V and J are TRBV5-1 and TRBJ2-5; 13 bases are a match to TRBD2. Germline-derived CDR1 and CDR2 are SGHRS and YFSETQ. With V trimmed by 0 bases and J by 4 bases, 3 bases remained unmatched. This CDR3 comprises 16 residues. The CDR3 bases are TGCGCCAGCAGCTTGGGGACTAGCGGGAGATTAGAGACCCAGTACTTC. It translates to CASSLGTSGRLETQYF.

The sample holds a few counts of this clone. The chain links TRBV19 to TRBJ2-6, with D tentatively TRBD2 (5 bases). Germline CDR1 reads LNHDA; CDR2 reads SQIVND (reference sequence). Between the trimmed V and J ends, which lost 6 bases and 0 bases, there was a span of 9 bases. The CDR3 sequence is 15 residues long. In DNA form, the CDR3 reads TGTGCCAGTAGGGACTCCCGCTCTGGGGCCAACGTCCTGACTTTC. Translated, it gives CASRDSRSGANVLTF.

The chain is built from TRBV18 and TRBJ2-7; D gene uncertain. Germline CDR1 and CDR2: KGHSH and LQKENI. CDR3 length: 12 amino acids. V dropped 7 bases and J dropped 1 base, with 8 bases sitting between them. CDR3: CASFAVSYEQYF. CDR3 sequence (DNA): TGTGCCAGCTTCGCGGTTTCCTACGAGCAGTACTTC.

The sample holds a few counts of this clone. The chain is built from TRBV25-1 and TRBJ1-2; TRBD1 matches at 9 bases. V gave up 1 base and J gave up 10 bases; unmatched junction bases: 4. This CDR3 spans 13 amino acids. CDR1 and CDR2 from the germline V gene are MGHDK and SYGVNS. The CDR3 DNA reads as TGTGCCAGCAGTGAATCTAGGACAGGGGACTACACCTTC. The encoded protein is CASSESRTGDYTF.

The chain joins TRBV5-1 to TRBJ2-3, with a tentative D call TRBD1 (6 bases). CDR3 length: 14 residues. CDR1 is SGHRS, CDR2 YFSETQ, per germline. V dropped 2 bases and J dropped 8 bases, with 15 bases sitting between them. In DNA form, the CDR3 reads TGCGCCAGCAGCTTACTACAGGGTTCGGGTACGCAGTATTTT. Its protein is CASSLLQGSGTQYF.